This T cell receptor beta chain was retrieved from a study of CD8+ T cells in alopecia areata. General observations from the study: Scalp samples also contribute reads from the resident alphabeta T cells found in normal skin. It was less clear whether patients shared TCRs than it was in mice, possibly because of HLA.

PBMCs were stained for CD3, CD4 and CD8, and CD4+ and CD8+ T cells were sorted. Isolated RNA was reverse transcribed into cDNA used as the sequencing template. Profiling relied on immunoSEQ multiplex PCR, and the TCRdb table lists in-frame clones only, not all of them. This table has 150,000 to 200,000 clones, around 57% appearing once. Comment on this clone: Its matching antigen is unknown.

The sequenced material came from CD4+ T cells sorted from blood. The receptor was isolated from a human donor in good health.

CDR3 in amino acids: CASSLEVTYEQYF. CDR3 bases: TGTGCCAGCAGTTTAGAGGTTACCTACGAGCAGTACTTC. The rearrangement uses TRBV28 and TRBJ2-7, with no clear D. Germline values: CDR1 MDHEN, CDR2 SYDVKM. The CDR3 extends over 13 amino acids. Trimming shortened V by 2 bases and J by 2 bases, and 7 bases separated the two germline ends.